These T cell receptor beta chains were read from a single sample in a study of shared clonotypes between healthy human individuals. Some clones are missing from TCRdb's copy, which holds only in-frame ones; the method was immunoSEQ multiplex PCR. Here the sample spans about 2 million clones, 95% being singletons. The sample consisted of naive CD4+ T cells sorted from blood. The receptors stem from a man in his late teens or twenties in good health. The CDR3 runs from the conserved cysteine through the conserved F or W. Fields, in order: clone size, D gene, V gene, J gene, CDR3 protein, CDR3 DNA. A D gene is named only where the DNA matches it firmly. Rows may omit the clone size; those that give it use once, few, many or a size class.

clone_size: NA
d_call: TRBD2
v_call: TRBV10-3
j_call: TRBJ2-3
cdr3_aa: CAISAGGDTQYF
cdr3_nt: TGTGCCATCTCGGCGGGAGGAGATACGCAGTATTTT

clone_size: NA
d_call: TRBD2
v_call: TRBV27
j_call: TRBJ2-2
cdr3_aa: CASSPQTKLAGGRATGELFF
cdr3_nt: TGTGCCAGCAGTCCCCAAACGAAACTAGCGGGGGGGCGTGCCACCGGGGAGCTGTTTTTT

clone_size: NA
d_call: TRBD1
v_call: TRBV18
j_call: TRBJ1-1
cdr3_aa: CASSSWTGSNTEAFF
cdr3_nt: TGTGCCAGCTCATCTTGGACAGGGTCTAACACTGAAGCTTTCTTT

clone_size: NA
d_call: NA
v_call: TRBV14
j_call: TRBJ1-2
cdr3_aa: CASSHRGQTNYGYTF
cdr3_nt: TGTGCCAGCAGCCATCGAGGCCAGACTAACTATGGCTACACCTTC

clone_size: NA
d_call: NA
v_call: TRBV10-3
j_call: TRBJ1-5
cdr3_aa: CATWDVSNQPQHF
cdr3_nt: TGTGCCACCTGGGACGTGAGCAATCAGCCCCAGCATTTT

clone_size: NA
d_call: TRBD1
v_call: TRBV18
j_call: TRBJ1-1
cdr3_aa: CASSPLGQSNTEAFF
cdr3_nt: TGTGCCAGCTCACCACTGGGACAGTCGAACACTGAAGCTTTCTTT

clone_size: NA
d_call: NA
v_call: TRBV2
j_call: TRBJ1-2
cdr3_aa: CASSGGVPNYGYTF
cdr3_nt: TGTGCCAGCAGTGGGGGGGTTCCTAACTATGGCTACACCTTC

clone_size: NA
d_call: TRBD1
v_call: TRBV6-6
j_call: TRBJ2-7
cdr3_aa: CASSSQGTGSREQYF
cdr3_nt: TGTGCCAGCAGTTCCCAAGGGACAGGGAGCAGGGAGCAGTACTTC

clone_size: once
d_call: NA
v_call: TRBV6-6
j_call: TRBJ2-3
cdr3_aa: CASWGAGEAGTDTQYF
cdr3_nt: TGTGCCAGCTGGGGGGCGGGAGAGGCCGGCACAGATACGCAGTATTTT

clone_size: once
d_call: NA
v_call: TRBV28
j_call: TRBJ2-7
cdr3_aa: CASSLTGTHEQYF
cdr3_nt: TGTGCCAGCAGTTTGACCGGGACTCACGAGCAGTACTTC

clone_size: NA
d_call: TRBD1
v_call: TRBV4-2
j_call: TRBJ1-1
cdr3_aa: CASSLQGASEAFF
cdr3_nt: TGTGCCAGCAGCCTACAGGGGGCTTCCGAAGCTTTCTTT

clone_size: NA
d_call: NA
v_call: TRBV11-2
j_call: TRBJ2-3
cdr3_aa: CASSLGPATDTQYF
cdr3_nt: TGTGCCAGCAGCTTAGGACCGGCCACAGATACGCAGTATTTT

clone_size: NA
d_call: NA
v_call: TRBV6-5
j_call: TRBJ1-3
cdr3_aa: CASSRDSSGNTIYF
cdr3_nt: TGTGCCAGCAGTAGAGACAGCTCTGGAAACACCATATATTTT

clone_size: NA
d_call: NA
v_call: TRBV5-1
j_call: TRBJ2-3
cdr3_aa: CASNTQGGRADTQYF
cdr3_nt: TGCGCCTCAAATACCCAGGGAGGTCGGGCAGATACGCAGTATTTT

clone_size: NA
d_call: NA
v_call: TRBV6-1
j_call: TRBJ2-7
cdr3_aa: CASLRGQGPSYEQYF
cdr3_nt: TGTGCCAGCCTTCGCGGCCAGGGACCCTCCTACGAGCAGTACTTC

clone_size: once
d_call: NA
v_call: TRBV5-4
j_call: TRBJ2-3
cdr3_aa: CASSLTGNTDTQYF
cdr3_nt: TGTGCCAGCAGCTTGACAGGAAACACAGATACGCAGTATTTT

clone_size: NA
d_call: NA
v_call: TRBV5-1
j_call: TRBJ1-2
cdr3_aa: CASSLSGLPWGYTF
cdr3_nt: TGCGCCAGCAGCTTGTCGGGGTTACCGTGGGGCTACACCTTC

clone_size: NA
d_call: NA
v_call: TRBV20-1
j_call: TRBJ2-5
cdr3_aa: CSGAAVTQYF
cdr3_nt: TGCAGTGGCGCGGCTGTGACCCAGTACTTC

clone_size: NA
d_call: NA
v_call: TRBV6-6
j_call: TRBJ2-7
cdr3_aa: CAIKKGGTATYEQYF
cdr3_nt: TGTGCCATTAAAAAGGGGGGGACAGCGACATACGAGCAGTACTTC

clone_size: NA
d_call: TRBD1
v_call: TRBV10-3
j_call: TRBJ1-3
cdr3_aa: CAITDRAGNTIYF
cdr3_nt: TGTGCCATCACGGACAGGGCAGGAAACACCATATATTTT

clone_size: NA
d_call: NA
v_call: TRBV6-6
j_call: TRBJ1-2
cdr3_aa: CASSAGLSSYGYTF
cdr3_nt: TGTGCCAGCAGTGCGGGACTTTCGTCCTATGGCTACACCTTC

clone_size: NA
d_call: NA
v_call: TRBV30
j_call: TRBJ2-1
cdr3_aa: CAWSTEYNEQFF
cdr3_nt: TGTGCCTGGTCGACAGAATACAATGAGCAGTTCTTC

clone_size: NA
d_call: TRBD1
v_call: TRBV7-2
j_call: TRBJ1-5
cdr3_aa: CASSGDRGRGQPQHF
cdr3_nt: TGTGCCAGCAGCGGCGACAGGGGGCGAGGTCAGCCCCAGCATTTT

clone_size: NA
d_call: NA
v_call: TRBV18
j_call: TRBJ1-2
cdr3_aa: CASSSGMDYGYTF
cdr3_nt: TGTGCCAGCTCCTCGGGGATGGACTATGGCTACACCTTC

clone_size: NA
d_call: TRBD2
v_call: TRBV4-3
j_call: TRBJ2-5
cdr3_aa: CASSQDFVGDAGGYQETQYF
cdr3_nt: TGCGCCAGCAGCCAAGATTTTGTAGGGGATGCCGGGGGGTACCAAGAGACCCAGTACTTC

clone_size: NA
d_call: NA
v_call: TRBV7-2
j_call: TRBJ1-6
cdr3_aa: CASSSQGPGSPLHF
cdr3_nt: TGTGCCAGCAGCTCACAGGGACCGGGGTCACCCCTCCACTTT

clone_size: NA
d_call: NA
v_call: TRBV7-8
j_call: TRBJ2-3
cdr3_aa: CASTGLTGYTDTQYF
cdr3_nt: TGTGCCAGCACGGGACTCACGGGATACACAGATACGCAGTATTTT

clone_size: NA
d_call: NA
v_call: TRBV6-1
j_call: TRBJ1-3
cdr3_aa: CAVTDPLSGNTIYF
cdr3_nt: TGTGCCGTTACAGACCCTCTCTCTGGAAACACCATATATTTT

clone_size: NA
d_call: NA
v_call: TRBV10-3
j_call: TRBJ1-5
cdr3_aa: CAISAGQPNQPQHF
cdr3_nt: TGTGCCATCAGTGCAGGACAGCCTAATCAGCCCCAGCATTTT

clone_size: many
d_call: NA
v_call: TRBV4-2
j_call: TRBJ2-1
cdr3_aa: CASSHSGTENEQFF
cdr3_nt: TGTGCCAGCAGCCACTCCGGGACTGAAAATGAGCAGTTCTTC

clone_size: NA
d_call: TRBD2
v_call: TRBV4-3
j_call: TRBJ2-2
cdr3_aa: CASSQELAGGVGELFF
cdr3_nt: TGCGCCAGCAGCCAAGAACTAGCGGGAGGCGTCGGGGAGCTGTTTTTT

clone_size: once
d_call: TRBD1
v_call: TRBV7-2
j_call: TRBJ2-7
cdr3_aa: CASSLPGTGAYEQYF
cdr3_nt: TGTGCCAGCAGCTTACCCGGGACAGGGGCCTACGAGCAGTACTTC

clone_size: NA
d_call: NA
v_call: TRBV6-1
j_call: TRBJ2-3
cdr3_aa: CASSERDRLGSQDTQYF
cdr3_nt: TGTGCCAGCAGTGAACGGGATAGGTTGGGATCCCAGGATACGCAGTATTTT

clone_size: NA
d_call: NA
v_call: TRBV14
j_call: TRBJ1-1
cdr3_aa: CASSQEGSRLNTEAFF
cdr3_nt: TGTGCCAGCAGCCAAGAAGGATCTAGACTAAACACTGAAGCTTTCTTT

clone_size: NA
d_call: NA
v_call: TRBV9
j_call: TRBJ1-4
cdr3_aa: CASSVGAINEKLFF
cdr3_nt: TGTGCCAGCAGCGTAGGGGCAATCAATGAAAAACTGTTTTTT